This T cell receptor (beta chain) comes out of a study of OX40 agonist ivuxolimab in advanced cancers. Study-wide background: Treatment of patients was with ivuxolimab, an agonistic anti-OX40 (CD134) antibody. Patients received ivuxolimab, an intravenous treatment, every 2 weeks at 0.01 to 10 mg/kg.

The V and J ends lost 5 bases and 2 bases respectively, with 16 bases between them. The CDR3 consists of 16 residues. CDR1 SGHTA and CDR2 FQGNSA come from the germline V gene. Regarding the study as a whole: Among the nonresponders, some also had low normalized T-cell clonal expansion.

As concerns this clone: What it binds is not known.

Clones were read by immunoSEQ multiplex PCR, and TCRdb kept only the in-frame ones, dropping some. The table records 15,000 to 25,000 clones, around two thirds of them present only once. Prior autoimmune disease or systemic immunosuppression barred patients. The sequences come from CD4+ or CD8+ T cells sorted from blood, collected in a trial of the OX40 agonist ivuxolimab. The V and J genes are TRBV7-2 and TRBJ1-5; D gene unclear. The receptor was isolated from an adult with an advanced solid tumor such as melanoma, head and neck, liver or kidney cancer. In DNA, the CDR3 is TGTGCCAGCAGCCCGACGTTGAACAGTCGCAATCAGCCCCAGCATTTT. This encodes CASSPTLNSRNQPQHF.